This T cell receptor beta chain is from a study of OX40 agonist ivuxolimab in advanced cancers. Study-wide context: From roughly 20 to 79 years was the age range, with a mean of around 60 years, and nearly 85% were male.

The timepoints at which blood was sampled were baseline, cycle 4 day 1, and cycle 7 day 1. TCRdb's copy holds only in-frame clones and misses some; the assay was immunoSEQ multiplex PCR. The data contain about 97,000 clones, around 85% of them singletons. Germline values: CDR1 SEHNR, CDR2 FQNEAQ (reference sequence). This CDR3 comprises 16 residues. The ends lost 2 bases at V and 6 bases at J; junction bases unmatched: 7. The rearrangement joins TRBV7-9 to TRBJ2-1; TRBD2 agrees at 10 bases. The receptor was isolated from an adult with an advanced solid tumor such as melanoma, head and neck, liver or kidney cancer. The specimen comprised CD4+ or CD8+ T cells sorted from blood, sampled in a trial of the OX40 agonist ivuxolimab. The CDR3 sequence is CASSLPSGRGRNEQFF. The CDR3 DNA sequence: TGTGCCAGCAGCTTACCTAGCGGGAGAGGACGCAATGAGCAGTTCTTC.